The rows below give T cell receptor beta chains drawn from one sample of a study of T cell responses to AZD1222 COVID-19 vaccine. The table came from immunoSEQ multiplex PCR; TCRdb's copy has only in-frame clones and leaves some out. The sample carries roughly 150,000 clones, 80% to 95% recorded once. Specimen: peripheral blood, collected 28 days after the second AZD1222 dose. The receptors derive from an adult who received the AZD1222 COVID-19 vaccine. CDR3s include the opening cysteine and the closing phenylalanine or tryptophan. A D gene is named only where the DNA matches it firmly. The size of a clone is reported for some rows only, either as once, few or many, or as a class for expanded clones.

cdr3_aa: CASSLARNTEAFF; cdr3_nt: TGTGCCAGCAGCTTAGCAAGGAACACTGAAGCTTTCTTT; d_call: NA; j_call: TRBJ1-1; v_call: TRBV9; clone_size: NA
cdr3_aa: CASSQDPPLDRGSAYNSPLHF; cdr3_nt: TGCGCCAGCAGCCAAGATCCCCCCCTAGACAGGGGCTCTGCCTATAATTCACCCCTCCACTTT; d_call: TRBD1; j_call: TRBJ1-6; v_call: TRBV4-1; clone_size: NA
cdr3_aa: CASSSGGSTSYGYTF; cdr3_nt: TGCGCCAGCAGCAGCGGGGGATCCACGAGCTATGGCTACACCTTC; d_call: NA; j_call: TRBJ1-2; v_call: TRBV4-1; clone_size: NA
cdr3_aa: CASRLSDRGITDTQYF; cdr3_nt: TGTGCCAGCAGGCTATCGGACAGAGGGATCACAGATACGCAGTATTTT; d_call: NA; j_call: TRBJ2-3; v_call: TRBV27; clone_size: NA
cdr3_aa: CAGKLDRDPNQPQHF; cdr3_nt: TGTGCCGGAAAACTCGACAGGGACCCCAATCAGCCCCAGCATTTT; d_call: TRBD1; j_call: TRBJ1-5; v_call: TRBV6-5; clone_size: NA
cdr3_aa: CASSLVGGSVNSPLHF; cdr3_nt: TGTGCCAGCAGCTTAGTCGGGGGGTCGGTGAATTCACCCCTCCACTTT; d_call: NA; j_call: TRBJ1-6; v_call: TRBV7-9; clone_size: NA
cdr3_aa: CASSLFGGNSNQPQHF; cdr3_nt: TGTGCCAGCAGCTTATTTGGGGGGAACAGCAATCAGCCCCAGCATTTT; d_call: NA; j_call: TRBJ1-5; v_call: TRBV7-2; clone_size: NA
cdr3_aa: CASGQDYGYTF; cdr3_nt: TGTGCCAGCGGACAGGACTATGGCTACACCTTC; d_call: TRBD1; j_call: TRBJ1-2; v_call: TRBV2; clone_size: NA
cdr3_aa: CASSYSSQGHGALHF; cdr3_nt: TGTGCCAGCAGTTACTCGTCTCAGGGGCATGGGGCCCTCCACTTT; d_call: NA; j_call: TRBJ1-6; v_call: TRBV6-5; clone_size: NA
cdr3_aa: CASSSGGNQPQHF; cdr3_nt: TGTGCCAGCAGCTCGGGGGGAAATCAGCCCCAGCATTTT; d_call: NA; j_call: TRBJ1-5; v_call: TRBV2; clone_size: NA
cdr3_aa: CATKGQGSNQPQHF; cdr3_nt: TGTGCCACCAAGGGACAGGGAAGCAATCAGCCCCAGCATTTT; d_call: TRBD1; j_call: TRBJ1-5; v_call: TRBV24-1; clone_size: NA
cdr3_aa: CASRDEGTEKLFF; cdr3_nt: TGCGCCAGCAGGGATGAGGGGACTGAAAAACTGTTTTTT; d_call: NA; j_call: TRBJ1-4; v_call: TRBV5-1; clone_size: NA
cdr3_aa: CASSLTSHTGELFF; cdr3_nt: TGTGCCAGCAGCTTAACTAGCCACACCGGGGAGCTGTTTTTT; d_call: NA; j_call: TRBJ2-2; v_call: TRBV7-3; clone_size: NA
cdr3_aa: CAWNPGQGQNTEAFF; cdr3_nt: TGTGCCTGGAACCCGGGACAGGGGCAGAACACTGAAGCTTTCTTT; d_call: TRBD1; j_call: TRBJ1-1; v_call: TRBV30; clone_size: NA
cdr3_aa: CASSVGGQGSGYTF; cdr3_nt: TGTGCCAGCAGCGTAGGGGGGCAGGGGAGTGGCTACACCTTC; d_call: NA; j_call: TRBJ1-2; v_call: TRBV9; clone_size: NA
cdr3_aa: CASSESGRNYGYTF; cdr3_nt: TGTGCCAGCAGTGAATCTGGTCGAAACTATGGCTACACCTTC; d_call: NA; j_call: TRBJ1-2; v_call: TRBV25-1; clone_size: NA
cdr3_aa: CASSLMPGTGQQPQHF; cdr3_nt: TGTGCCAGCAGCTTGATGCCCGGGACAGGGCAGCAGCCCCAGCATTTT; d_call: TRBD1; j_call: TRBJ1-5; v_call: TRBV7-2; clone_size: NA
cdr3_aa: CASSSTGRTASTDTQYF; cdr3_nt: TGTGCCAGCAGTTCTACTGGACGGACGGCCAGCACAGATACGCAGTATTTT; d_call: NA; j_call: TRBJ2-3; v_call: TRBV6-2/TRBV6-3; clone_size: NA
cdr3_aa: CAWSRQSDQPQHF; cdr3_nt: TGTGCCTGGAGTCGACAATCAGATCAGCCCCAGCATTTT; d_call: NA; j_call: TRBJ1-5; v_call: TRBV30; clone_size: NA
cdr3_aa: CASSAGTGGDGYTF; cdr3_nt: TGTGCCAGCAGCGCCGGGACAGGGGGCGATGGCTACACCTTC; d_call: TRBD1; j_call: TRBJ1-2; v_call: TRBV9; clone_size: NA
cdr3_aa: CASSLVTGGGSNQPQHF; cdr3_nt: TGTGCCAGCAGCCTCGTAACGGGGGGCGGAAGCAATCAGCCCCAGCATTTT; d_call: NA; j_call: TRBJ1-5; v_call: TRBV7-2; clone_size: NA
cdr3_aa: CASSLAGGSTDTQYF; cdr3_nt: TGTGCCAGCAGCTTGGCCGGGGGTAGCACAGATACGCAGTATTTT; d_call: NA; j_call: TRBJ2-3; v_call: TRBV5-4; clone_size: NA
cdr3_aa: CASSGRTGGIYEQYF; cdr3_nt: TGTGCCAGCAGTGGGAGGACAGGGGGCATCTACGAGCAGTACTTC; d_call: TRBD1; j_call: TRBJ2-7; v_call: TRBV28; clone_size: NA
cdr3_aa: CASSLRTANSPLHF; cdr3_nt: TGTGCCAGCAGTTTAAGGACAGCTAATTCACCCCTCCACTTT; d_call: NA; j_call: TRBJ1-6; v_call: TRBV27; clone_size: NA
cdr3_aa: CASHRDRLGANVLTF; cdr3_nt: TGTGCCAGCCATCGAGACAGGTTAGGGGCCAACGTCCTGACTTTC; d_call: NA; j_call: TRBJ2-6; v_call: TRBV28; clone_size: NA
cdr3_aa: CASSLSTAGQSYGYTF; cdr3_nt: TGTGCCAGCAGTTTGTCGACGGCGGGACAGAGCTATGGCTACACCTTC; d_call: TRBD1; j_call: TRBJ1-2; v_call: TRBV27; clone_size: NA
cdr3_aa: CASSLTGTYEQYF; cdr3_nt: TGTGCCAGCAGCTTAACAGGGACCTACGAGCAGTACTTC; d_call: NA; j_call: TRBJ2-7; v_call: TRBV7-9; clone_size: NA
cdr3_aa: CASSLVGTGEYNEQFF; cdr3_nt: TGCGCCAGCAGCTTGGTGGGTACGGGAGAGTACAATGAGCAGTTCTTC; d_call: NA; j_call: TRBJ2-1; v_call: TRBV5-1; clone_size: NA
cdr3_aa: CASSREFSNQPQHF; cdr3_nt: TGTGCCAGCAGCCGAGAATTTAGCAATCAGCCCCAGCATTTT; d_call: NA; j_call: TRBJ1-5; v_call: TRBV5-6; clone_size: NA
cdr3_aa: CASSPGAVTLGEQYF; cdr3_nt: TGTGCCAGCTCACCTGGGGCGGTAACCCTAGGCGAGCAGTACTTC; d_call: NA; j_call: TRBJ2-7; v_call: TRBV18; clone_size: NA
cdr3_aa: CASSLGSGGARSYNEQFF; cdr3_nt: TGTGCCAGCAGCTTAGGTAGCGGGGGGGCCCGCTCCTACAATGAGCAGTTCTTC; d_call: TRBD2; j_call: TRBJ2-1; v_call: TRBV5-6; clone_size: NA
cdr3_aa: CASSPRTSGTSYEQYF; cdr3_nt: TGTGCCAGCTCACCACGGACTAGCGGTACCTCCTACGAGCAGTACTTC; d_call: TRBD2; j_call: TRBJ2-7; v_call: TRBV18; clone_size: few
cdr3_aa: CASSTSGTGATPLHF; cdr3_nt: TGTGCCAGCAGCACCTCCGGGACAGGGGCGACACCCCTCCACTTT; d_call: TRBD1; j_call: TRBJ1-6; v_call: TRBV7-8; clone_size: NA
cdr3_aa: CASSTGGTNEKLFF; cdr3_nt: TGTGCCAGCAGCACAGGGGGGACTAATGAAAAACTGTTTTTT; d_call: TRBD1; j_call: TRBJ1-4; v_call: TRBV6-5; clone_size: once
cdr3_aa: CASSFGGSNTEAFF; cdr3_nt: TGCGCCAGCAGCTTCGGGGGGTCGAACACTGAAGCTTTCTTT; d_call: NA; j_call: TRBJ1-1; v_call: TRBV5-1; clone_size: NA
cdr3_aa: CASSLGPGSSGVYNEQFF; cdr3_nt: TGTGCCAGCAGCTTGGGGCCGGGGTCTAGCGGGGTGTACAATGAGCAGTTCTTC; d_call: TRBD2; j_call: TRBJ2-1; v_call: TRBV5-4; clone_size: once
cdr3_aa: CSVTVGQGTNYGYTF; cdr3_nt: TGCAGCGTCACAGTCGGACAGGGGACGAACTATGGCTACACCTTC; d_call: TRBD1; j_call: TRBJ1-2; v_call: TRBV29-1; clone_size: NA
cdr3_aa: CASSLVGDLTDTQYF; cdr3_nt: TGTGCCAGCAGCTTAGTGGGCGATTTAACAGATACGCAGTATTTT; d_call: NA; j_call: TRBJ2-3; v_call: TRBV7-2; clone_size: NA
cdr3_aa: CASSLGSDRAGNSPLHF; cdr3_nt: TGTGCCAGCAGCTTGGGATCAGACAGGGCTGGCAATTCACCCCTCCACTTT; d_call: TRBD1; j_call: TRBJ1-6; v_call: TRBV5-4; clone_size: NA
cdr3_aa: CASSFSGTTGGLDGYTF; cdr3_nt: TGTGCCAGCAGCTTCTCCGGTACGACAGGTGGCCTGGATGGCTACACCTTC; d_call: NA; j_call: TRBJ1-2; v_call: TRBV11-2; clone_size: once
cdr3_aa: CASSQGQFSNQPQHF; cdr3_nt: TGTGCCAGCAGTCAAGGGCAGTTTAGCAATCAGCCCCAGCATTTT; d_call: NA; j_call: TRBJ1-5; v_call: TRBV2; clone_size: NA
cdr3_aa: CASSAVLAGSHEQYF; cdr3_nt: TGTGCCAGCAGTGCGGTCCTAGCGGGGAGCCACGAGCAGTACTTC; d_call: TRBD2; j_call: TRBJ2-7; v_call: TRBV27; clone_size: NA
cdr3_aa: CASSTLHRDSLLAKNIQYF; cdr3_nt: TGTGCCAGTAGTACACTTCACCGGGACAGTCTATTAGCCAAAAACATTCAGTACTTC; d_call: TRBD1; j_call: TRBJ2-4; v_call: TRBV19; clone_size: NA
cdr3_aa: CASSPYLAGSYEQYF; cdr3_nt: TGTGCCAGCAGCCCCTACCTAGCGGGCTCCTACGAGCAGTACTTC; d_call: TRBD2; j_call: TRBJ2-7; v_call: TRBV3-1/TRBV3-2; clone_size: NA
cdr3_aa: CASSVNREIYEQYF; cdr3_nt: TGCGCCAGCAGTGTCAACAGGGAGATCTACGAGCAGTACTTC; d_call: NA; j_call: TRBJ2-7; v_call: TRBV5-1; clone_size: NA
cdr3_aa: CASSEDGYTDTQYF; cdr3_nt: TGTGCCAGCAGTGAAGACGGTTACACAGATACGCAGTATTTT; d_call: NA; j_call: TRBJ2-3; v_call: TRBV2; clone_size: NA
cdr3_aa: CASSWGLSYNEQFF; cdr3_nt: TGTGCCAGCAGTTGGGGCCTCTCCTACAATGAGCAGTTCTTC; d_call: NA; j_call: TRBJ2-1; v_call: TRBV6-2/TRBV6-3; clone_size: NA
cdr3_aa: CASSSSGIYEQYF; cdr3_nt: TGTGCCAGCAGTTCCTCCGGGATTTACGAGCAGTACTTC; d_call: NA; j_call: TRBJ2-7; v_call: TRBV27; clone_size: NA
cdr3_aa: CASSQAYNEQFF; cdr3_nt: TGTGCCAGCAGCCAAGCCTACAATGAGCAGTTCTTC; d_call: NA; j_call: TRBJ2-1; v_call: TRBV4-2; clone_size: NA